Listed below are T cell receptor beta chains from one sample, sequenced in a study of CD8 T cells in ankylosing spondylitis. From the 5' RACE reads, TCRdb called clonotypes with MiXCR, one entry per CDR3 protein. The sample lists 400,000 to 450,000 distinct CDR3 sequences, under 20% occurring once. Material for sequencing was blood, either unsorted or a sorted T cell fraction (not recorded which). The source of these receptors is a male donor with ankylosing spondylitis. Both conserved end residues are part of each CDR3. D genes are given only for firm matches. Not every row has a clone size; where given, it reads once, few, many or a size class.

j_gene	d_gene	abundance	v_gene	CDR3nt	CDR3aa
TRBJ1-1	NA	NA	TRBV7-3	TGTGCCAGCAGCCGACTCCCTGGCGGGCACACTGAAGCTTTCTTT	CASSRLPGGHTEAFF
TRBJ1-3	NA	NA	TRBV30	TGTGCCTGGAGGGGCTCTGGAAACACCATATATTTT	CAWRGSGNTIYF
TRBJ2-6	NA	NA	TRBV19	TGTGCCAGTAGTAGCGCCAGAAACGACGTCCTGACTTTC	CASSSARNDVLTF
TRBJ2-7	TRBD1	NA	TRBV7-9	TGTGCCAGCAGCTTAGGTGGGACAGGGAGGTACGAGCAGTACTTC	CASSLGGTGRYEQYF
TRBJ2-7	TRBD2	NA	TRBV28	TGTGCCAGCAGTAGCGGGAGGGCACGGGAGCAGTACTTC	CASSSGRAREQYF
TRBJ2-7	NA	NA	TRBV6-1	TGTGCCAGCAGTGAATCGACAGTACCTACGAAGCAGTACTTC	CASSESTVPTKQYF
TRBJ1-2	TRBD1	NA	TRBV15	TGTGCCACCAGCAAAGGGGGACAGGGAGGCTATGGCTACACCTTC	CATSKGGQGGYGYTF
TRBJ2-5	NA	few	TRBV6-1	TGTGCCAGCAGTGGAGGGGGAAAGATGGAGACCCAGTACTTC	CASSGGGKMETQYF
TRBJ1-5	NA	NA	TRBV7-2	TGTGCCAGCAGCTTAGGGTTAGCCGGACGTCAGCCCCAGCATTTT	CASSLGLAGRQPQHF
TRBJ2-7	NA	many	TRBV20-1	TGCAGTGCAACCTTGGGGGCGGGCCTCTCCTACGAGCAGTACTTC	CSATLGAGLSYEQYF
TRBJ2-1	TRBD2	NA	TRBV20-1	TGCAGTGCTAAGGATACTAGCGGCAGCTCCTACAATGAGCAGTTCTTC	CSAKDTSGSSYNEQFF
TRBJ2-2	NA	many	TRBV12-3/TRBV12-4	TGTGCCAGCAGTTTAACAGCGGTGAACACCGGGGAGCTGTTTTTT	CASSLTAVNTGELFF
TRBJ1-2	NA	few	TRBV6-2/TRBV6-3	TGTGCCAGCAGGGAAGGACAGCGCCTCACTTATGGCTACACCTTC	CASREGQRLTYGYTF
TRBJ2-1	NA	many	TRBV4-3	TGCGCCAGCAGCCAAACGGAGGAGAACAATGAGCAGTTCTTC	CASSQTEENNEQFF
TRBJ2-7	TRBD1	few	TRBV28	TGTGCCAGCAGGACCGGGACAGTCTACGAGCAGTACTTC	CASRTGTVYEQYF
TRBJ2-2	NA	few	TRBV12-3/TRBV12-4	TGTGCCAGCAGTTTGGGTCGCTGGGCCCTCCAGGCTGGGAACACCGGGGAGCTGTTTTTT	CASSLGRWALQAGNTGELFF
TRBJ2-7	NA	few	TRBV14	TGTGCCAGCAGCCAAGATTGGGTCAGGTCCTACGAGCAGTACTTC	CASSQDWVRSYEQYF
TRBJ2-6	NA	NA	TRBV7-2	TGTGCCAGCAGCACCTCAGGGGCTGGGGCCAACGTCCTGACTTTC	CASSTSGAGANVLTF
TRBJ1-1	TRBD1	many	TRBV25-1	TGTGCCAGCAGTGACTCGACAGGGATGAACACTGAAGCTTTCTTT	CASSDSTGMNTEAFF
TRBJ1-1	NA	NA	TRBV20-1	TGCAGTGCTAACAGGCAGAACACTGAAGCTTTCTTT	CSANRQNTEAFF
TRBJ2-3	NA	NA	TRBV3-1	TGTGCCAGCAGCCAAGAGGGGAGCGGGACAGATACGCAGTATTTT	CASSQEGSGTDTQYF
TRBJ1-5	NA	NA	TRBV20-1	TGCAGTGCCGGGACACAGCCCCAGCATTTT	CSAGTQPQHF
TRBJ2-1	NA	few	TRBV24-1	TGTGCCACCTGGGCCGGGGCTAGCGAGGGCAATGAGCAGTTCTTC	CATWAGASEGNEQFF
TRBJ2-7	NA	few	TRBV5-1	TGCGCCAGCAGCCCAGCCGGGCCCCCAAAATCCTACGAGCAGTACTTC	CASSPAGPPKSYEQYF
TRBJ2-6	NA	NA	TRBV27	TGTGCCAGCCCTACAGGGAAACCCTCTGGGGCCAACGTCCTGACTTTC	CASPTGKPSGANVLTF
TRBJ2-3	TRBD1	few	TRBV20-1	TGCAGTGCGAAGGGACAGGGCGCAGATACGCAGTATTTT	CSAKGQGADTQYF
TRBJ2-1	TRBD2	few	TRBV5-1	TGCGCCAGCAGCTTTGTGTTTTCGGGAGGGGCCGATGAGCAGTTCTTC	CASSFVFSGGADEQFF
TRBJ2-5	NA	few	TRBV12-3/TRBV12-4	TGTGCCAGCAGTTTGGGTTTTGGGACCCAGTACTTC	CASSLGFGTQYF
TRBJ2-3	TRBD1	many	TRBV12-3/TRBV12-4	TGTGCCAGCAGTTTAGCTAAGACAGGGGTGGCAGATACGCAGTATTTT	CASSLAKTGVADTQYF
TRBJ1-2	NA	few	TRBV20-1	TGCAGTGCCCCCAAGGGCGTTACCCAGGAAGGCTACACCTTC	CSAPKGVTQEGYTF
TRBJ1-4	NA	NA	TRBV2	TGTGCCAGCAGTATCAGGGGTGGCGAAAAACTGTTTTTT	CASSIRGGEKLFF
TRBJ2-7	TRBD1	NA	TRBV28	TGTGCCAGCAGTTTTGCCTGGGACAGGGTCGACTACGAGCAGTACTTC	CASSFAWDRVDYEQYF
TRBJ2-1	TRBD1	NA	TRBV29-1	TGCAGCGTAACCGGGACAGGTTGGGGTCGCAATGAGCAGTTCTTC	CSVTGTGWGRNEQFF
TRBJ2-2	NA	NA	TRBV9	TGTGCCAGCAGCGTCGACCCGATTTCCACCGGGGAGCTGTTTTTT	CASSVDPISTGELFF
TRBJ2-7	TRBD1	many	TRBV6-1	TGTGCCAGCAGACATCCGGGACAGGGTAACTACGAGCAGTACTTC	CASRHPGQGNYEQYF
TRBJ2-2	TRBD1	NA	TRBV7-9	TGTGCCAGCAGCCCCCTATGGACAGGGGGCACCGGGGAGCTGTTTTTT	CASSPLWTGGTGELFF
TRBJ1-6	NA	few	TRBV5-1	TGCGCCAGCAGCTTGGCCGGAGGAGGTAATTCACCCCTCCACTTT	CASSLAGGGNSPLHF
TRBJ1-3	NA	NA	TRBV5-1	TGCGCCAGCAGCTTCTCCGGGGACTCTGGAAACACCATATATTTT	CASSFSGDSGNTIYF
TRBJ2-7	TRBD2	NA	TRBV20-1	TGCAGTCCCACGGACCGCCGGCACGGGGGGAGCGAGCAGTACTTC	CSPTDRRHGGSEQYF
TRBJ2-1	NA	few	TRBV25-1	TGTGCCAGCAGTGAAGGGGACGAGAACTACAATGAGCAGTTCTTC	CASSEGDENYNEQFF
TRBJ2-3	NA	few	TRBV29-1	TGCAGCGCTGACAGCACAGATACGCAGTATTTT	CSADSTDTQYF
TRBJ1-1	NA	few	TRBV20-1	TGCAGTGCTAGAGATGTGACCGGGGGCTGGGGTGAAGCTTTCTTT	CSARDVTGGWGEAFF
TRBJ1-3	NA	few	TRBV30	TGTGCCTGGAGCAGTCTCTCTGGAAACACCATATATTTT	CAWSSLSGNTIYF
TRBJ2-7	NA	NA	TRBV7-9	TGTGCCAGCAGCGAGGGACGGGGGAGAACCTACGAGCAGTACTTC	CASSEGRGRTYEQYF
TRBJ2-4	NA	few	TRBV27	TGTGCCAGCAGTTTCAGGCAGGATCTAGCCAAAAACATTCAGTACTTC	CASSFRQDLAKNIQYF
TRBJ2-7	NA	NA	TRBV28	TGTGCCAGCAGTTCCCTAAGGGGCGGGTTAACCTACGAGCAGTACTTC	CASSSLRGGLTYEQYF
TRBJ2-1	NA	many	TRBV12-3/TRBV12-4	TGTGCCAGCAGCGGAAGGAATTTGAATGAGCAGTTCTTC	CASSGRNLNEQFF
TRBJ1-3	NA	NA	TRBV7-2	TGTGCCAGCAGTTCCCAGGGCTACTCTGGAAACACCATATATTTT	CASSSQGYSGNTIYF
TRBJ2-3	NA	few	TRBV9	TGTGCCAGCAGCCGAAATTCGGCGTATACGCAGTATTTT	CASSRNSAYTQYF